The clone carrying this TCR beta chain was counted at least ten times. Its antigen is as yet unknown. From the germline J gene comes the end of the CDR3, since the read stops 3 residues before it. Sequencing was performed with immunoSEQ multiplex PCR; in TCRdb, only in-frame clones are kept and a portion is missing. Sampling found 50,000 to 65,000 clones, none seen once. Germline V gene sequence: CDR1 KGHSH, CDR2 LQKENI. The CDR3 covers 17 residues. V lost 4 bases, J lost 0 bases, and 7 bases stayed unmatched. These data belong to a study of T cell clonality in common variable immunodeficiency. Whole-study results and caveats: Compared with healthy controls, CVID subjects showed increased TCRbeta clonality, mostly in about a third.

The sequenced sample consisted of peripheral blood mononuclear cells. This receptor was identified in a person aged 18-69 years in good health. The chain employs TRBV18 and TRBJ1-1, with 11 positions matching TRBD1. This CDR3 is CASSRRDRGLMNTEAFF. The DNA read from the CDR3 is TGTGCCAGCTCACGGAGGGACAGGGGGTTGATGAACACTGAA.